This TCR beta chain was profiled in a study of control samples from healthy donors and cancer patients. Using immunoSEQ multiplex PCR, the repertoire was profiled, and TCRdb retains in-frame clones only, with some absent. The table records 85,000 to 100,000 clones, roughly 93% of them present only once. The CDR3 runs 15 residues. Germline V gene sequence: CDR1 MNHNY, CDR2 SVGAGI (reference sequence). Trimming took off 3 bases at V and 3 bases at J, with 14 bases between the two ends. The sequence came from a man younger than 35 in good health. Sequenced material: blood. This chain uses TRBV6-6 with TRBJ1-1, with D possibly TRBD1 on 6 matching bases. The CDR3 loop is CASSYVRGADTEAFF. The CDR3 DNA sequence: TGTGCCAGCAGTTATGTTAGGGGGGCGGACACTGAAGCTTTCTTT.